In its sample, the clone carrying this T cell receptor (beta chain) was seen many times. Using its own MiXCR run on the 5' RACE reads, TCRdb lists one record per CDR3 protein. This sample carries roughly 74,000 distinct CDR3 sequences, 4% to 6% of them seen once, and the ten largest clones take less than 7.5%. The source of the sample is a study of neurological immune-mediated disorders. The CDR3 extends over 14 amino acids. Germline loops: CDR1 DFQATT, CDR2 SNEGSKA (reference sequence). The junction had 9 bases not matched to a gene; V was cut back by 4 bases and J by 7 bases. Sequencing was performed on PBMCs. The receptor comes from a man aged 18 to 30 with multiple sclerosis. The chain has TRBV20-1 and TRBJ2-1; 8 nucleotides agree with TRBD2. The CDR3 DNA reads as TGCAGTGCTAAGAGCGGGGGTGGGTTGAATGAGCAGTTCTTC. It specifies CSAKSGGGLNEQFF.